One TCR beta chain is described in this entry. This entry is derived from a study of blood T cell repertoires in COVID-19. Per the original methods: Amplifying reference gene primers gave estimates of nucleated cell counts. Repertoires were generated with immunoSEQ multiplex PCR, while TCRdb's copy carries only in-frame clones and drops some. Clone size and V and J calls were adopted from that table, with D and trimming inferred from the DNA. The sample contains about 110,000 clones, 81% of which appear only once. This CDR3 is built from 14 residues. V shed 6 bases and J 5 bases; nucleotides not matched to a gene: 1. Germline CDR1 reads SQVTM; CDR2 reads ANQGSEA.

The sequenced material came from peripheral blood. V usage is TRBV29-1 and J usage is TRBJ2-2, with 15 bases matching TRBD2. The TCR comes from a woman in her seventies with acute or convalescent COVID-19. CDR3 bases: TGCAGCGTAGGGACTAGCGGGGGGACCGGGGAGCTGTTTTTT. Amino acid sequence: CSVGTSGGTGELFF.